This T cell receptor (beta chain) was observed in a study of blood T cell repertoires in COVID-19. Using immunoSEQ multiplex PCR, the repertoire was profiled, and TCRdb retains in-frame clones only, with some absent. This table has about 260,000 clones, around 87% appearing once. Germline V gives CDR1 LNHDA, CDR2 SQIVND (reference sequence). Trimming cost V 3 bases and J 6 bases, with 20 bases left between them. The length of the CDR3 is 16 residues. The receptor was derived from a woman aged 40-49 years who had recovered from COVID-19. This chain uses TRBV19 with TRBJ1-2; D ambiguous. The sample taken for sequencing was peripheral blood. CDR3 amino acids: CASSILGGPFIHGYTF. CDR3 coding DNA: TGTGCCAGTAGTATCCTTGGAGGACCGTTCATCCATGGCTACACCTTC.